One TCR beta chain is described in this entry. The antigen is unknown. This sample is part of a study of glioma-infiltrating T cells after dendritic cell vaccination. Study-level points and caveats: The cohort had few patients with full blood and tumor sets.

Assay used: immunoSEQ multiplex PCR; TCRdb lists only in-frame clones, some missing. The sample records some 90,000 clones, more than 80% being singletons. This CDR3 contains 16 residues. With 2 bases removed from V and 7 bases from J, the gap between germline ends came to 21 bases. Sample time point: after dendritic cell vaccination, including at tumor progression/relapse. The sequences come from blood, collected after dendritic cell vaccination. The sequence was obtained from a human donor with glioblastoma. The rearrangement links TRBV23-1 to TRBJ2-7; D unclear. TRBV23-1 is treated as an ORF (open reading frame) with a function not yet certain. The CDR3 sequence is CASSQPARDAGWEQYV. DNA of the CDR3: TGCGCCAGCAGTCAACCGGCTCGAGACGCCGGGTGGGAGCAGTACGTC.